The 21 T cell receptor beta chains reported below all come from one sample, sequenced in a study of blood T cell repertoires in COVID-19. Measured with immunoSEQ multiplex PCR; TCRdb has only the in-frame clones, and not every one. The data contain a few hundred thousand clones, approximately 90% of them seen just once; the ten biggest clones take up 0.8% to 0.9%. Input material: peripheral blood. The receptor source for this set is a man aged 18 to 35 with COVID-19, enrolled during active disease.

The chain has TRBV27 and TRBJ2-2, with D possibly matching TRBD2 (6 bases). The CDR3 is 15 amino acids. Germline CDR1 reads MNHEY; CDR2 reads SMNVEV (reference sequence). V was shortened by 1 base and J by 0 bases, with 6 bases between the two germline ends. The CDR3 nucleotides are TGTGCCAGCAGTTTATGGGGGGCGAACACCGGGGAGCTGTTTTTT. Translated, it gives CASSLWGANTGELFF.

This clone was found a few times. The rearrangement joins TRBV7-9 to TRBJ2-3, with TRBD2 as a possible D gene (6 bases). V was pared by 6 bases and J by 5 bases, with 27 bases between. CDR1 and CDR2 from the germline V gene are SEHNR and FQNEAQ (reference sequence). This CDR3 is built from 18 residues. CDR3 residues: CASSLRSPPEGRGDTQYF. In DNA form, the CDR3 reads TGTGCCAGCAGTCTGAGATCCCCGCCGGAGGGGAGAGGAGATACGCAGTATTTT.

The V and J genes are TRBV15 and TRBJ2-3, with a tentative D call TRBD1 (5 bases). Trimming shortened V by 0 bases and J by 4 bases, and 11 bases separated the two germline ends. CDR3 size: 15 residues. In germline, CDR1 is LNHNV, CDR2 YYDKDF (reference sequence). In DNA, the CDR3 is TGTGCCACCAGCAGAGAACGTGGGGCTGCAGATACGCAGTATTTT. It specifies CATSRERGAADTQYF.

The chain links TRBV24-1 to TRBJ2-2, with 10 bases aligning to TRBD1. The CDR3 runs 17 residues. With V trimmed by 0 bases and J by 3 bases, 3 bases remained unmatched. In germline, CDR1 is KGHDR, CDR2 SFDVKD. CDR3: CATSDLTGTGDTGELFF. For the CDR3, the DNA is TGTGCCACCAGTGATTTGACCGGGACAGGGGACACCGGGGAGCTGTTTTTT.

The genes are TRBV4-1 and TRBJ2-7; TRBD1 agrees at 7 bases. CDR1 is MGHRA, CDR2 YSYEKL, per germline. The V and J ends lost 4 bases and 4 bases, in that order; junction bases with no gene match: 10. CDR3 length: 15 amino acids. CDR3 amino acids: CASSRTGAAEYEQYF. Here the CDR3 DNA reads TGCGCCAGCAGCCGAACAGGGGCAGCGGAATACGAGCAGTACTTC.

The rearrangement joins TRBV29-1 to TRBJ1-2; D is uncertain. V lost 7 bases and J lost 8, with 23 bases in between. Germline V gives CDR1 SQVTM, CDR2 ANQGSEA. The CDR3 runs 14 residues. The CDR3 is CSAIPSAGVRGYTF. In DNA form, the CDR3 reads TGCAGCGCCATACCCTCGGCAGGCGTGAGAGGCTACACCTTC. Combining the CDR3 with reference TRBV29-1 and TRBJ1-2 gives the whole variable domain SAVISQKPSRDICQRGTSLTIQCQVDSQVTMMFWYRQQPGQSLTLIATANQGSEATYESGFVIDKFPISRPNLTFSTLTVSNMSPEDSSIYLCSAIPSAGVRGYTFGSGTRLTVV.

In nucleotides, the CDR3 is TGTGCCAGCAGTTACTCGGTTTCGGGGATAGGAGCTTTCTTT. It specifies CASSYSVSGIGAFF. The chain has TRBV6-5 and TRBJ1-1; D gene unclear. The V and J ends lost 0 bases and 10 bases respectively, with 15 bases between them. Germline V gives CDR1 MNHEY, CDR2 SVGAGI. CDR3 length: 14 amino acids.

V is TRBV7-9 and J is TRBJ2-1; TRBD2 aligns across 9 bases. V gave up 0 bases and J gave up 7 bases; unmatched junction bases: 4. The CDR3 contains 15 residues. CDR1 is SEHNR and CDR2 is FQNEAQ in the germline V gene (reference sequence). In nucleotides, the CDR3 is TGTGCCAGCAGCTTAGCTAGCGGGGGCCTGAATGAGCAGTTCTTC. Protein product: CASSLASGGLNEQFF.

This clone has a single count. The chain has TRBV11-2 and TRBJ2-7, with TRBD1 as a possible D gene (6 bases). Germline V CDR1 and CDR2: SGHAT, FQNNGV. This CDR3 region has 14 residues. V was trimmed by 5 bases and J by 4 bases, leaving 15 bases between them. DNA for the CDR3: TGTGCCAGCAGCCTCATATCAGGGGATTACGAGCAGTACTTC. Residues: CASSLISGDYEQYF.

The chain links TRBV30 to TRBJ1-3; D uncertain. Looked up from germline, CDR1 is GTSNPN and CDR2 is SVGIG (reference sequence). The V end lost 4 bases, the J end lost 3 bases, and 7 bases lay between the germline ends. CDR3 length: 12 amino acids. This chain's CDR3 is CAWTANGNTIYF. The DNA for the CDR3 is TGTGCCTGGACCGCTAATGGAAACACCATATATTTT.

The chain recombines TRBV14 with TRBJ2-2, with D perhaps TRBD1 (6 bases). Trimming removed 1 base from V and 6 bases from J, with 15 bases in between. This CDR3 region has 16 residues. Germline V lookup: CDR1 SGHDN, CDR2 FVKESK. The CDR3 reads CASSQGQALDPGELFF. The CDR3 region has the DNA TGTGCCAGCAGCCAAGGACAGGCCCTCGACCCCGGGGAGCTGTTTTTT.

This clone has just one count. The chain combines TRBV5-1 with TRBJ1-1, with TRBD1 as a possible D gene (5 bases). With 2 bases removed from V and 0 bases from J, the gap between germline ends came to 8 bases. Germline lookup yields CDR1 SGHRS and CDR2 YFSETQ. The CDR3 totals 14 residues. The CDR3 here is CASSFRGLNTEAFF. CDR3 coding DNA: TGCGCCAGCAGCTTTAGGGGCCTGAACACTGAAGCTTTCTTT.

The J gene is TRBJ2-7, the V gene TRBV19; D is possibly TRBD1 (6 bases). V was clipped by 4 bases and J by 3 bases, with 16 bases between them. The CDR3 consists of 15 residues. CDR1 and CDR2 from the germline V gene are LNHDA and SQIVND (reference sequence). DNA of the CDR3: TGTGCCAGTAGTACGCCAATGGGGGCGAACTACGAGCAGTACTTC. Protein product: CASSTPMGANYEQYF.

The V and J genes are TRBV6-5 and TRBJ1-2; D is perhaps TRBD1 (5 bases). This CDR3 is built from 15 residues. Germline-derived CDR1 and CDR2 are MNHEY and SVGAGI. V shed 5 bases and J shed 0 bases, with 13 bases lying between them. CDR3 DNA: TGTGCCAGCAGTCAAAGACAGAGCCCTAACTATGGCTACACCTTC. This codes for CASSQRQSPNYGYTF.

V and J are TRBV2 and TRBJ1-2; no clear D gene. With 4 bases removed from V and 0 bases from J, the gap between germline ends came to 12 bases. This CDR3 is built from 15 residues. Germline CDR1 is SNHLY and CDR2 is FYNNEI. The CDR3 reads CASSVWNGANYGYTF. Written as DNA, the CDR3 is TGTGCCAGCAGTGTTTGGAACGGAGCTAACTATGGCTACACCTTC.

CDR3 region: CASGPGQGRETQYF. Here the CDR3 DNA reads TGTGCCAGCGGCCCGGGACAGGGAAGAGAGACCCAGTACTTC. V gene TRBV28 combines with J gene TRBJ2-5, with 9 bases matching TRBD1. CDR1 and CDR2 (germline): MDHEN, SYDVKM. The J segment lost 4 bases and the V segment lost 8 bases, leaving 8 bases of the junction unmatched. The CDR3 loop spans 14 amino acids. Using reference TRBV28 and TRBJ2-5 for the parts outside the CDR3, the full variable domain is DVKVTQSSRYLVKRTGEKVFLECVQDMDHENMFWYRQDPGLGLRLIYFSYDVKMKEKGDIPEGYSVSREKKERFSLILESASTNQTSMYLCASGPGQGRETQYFGPGTRLLVL.

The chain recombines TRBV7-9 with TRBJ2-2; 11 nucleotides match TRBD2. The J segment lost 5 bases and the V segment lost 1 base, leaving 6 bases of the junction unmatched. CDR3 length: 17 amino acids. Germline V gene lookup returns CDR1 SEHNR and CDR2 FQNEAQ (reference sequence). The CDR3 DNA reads TGTGCCAGCAGCTTAGGGGCGCTAGCGGGAGGAACCGGGGAGCTGTTTTTT. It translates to CASSLGALAGGTGELFF.

The CDR3 DNA sequence: TGTGCCACCAGTGATTTACCTTCCAGGGGTGGCTACACCTTC. Amino acids: CATSDLPSRGGYTF. The J gene is TRBJ1-2, the V gene TRBV24-1; tentative D call: TRBD1 (6 bases). CDR1 and CDR2 from the germline V gene are KGHDR and SFDVKD. The V gene lost 1 base and the J gene lost 7 bases, with 12 bases spanning the gap. The CDR3 is 14 amino acids.

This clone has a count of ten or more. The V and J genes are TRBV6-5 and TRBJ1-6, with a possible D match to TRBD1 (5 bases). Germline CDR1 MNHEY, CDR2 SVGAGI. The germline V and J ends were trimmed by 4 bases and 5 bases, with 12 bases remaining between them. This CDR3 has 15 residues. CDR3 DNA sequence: TGTGCCAGCAGTTTAACAGGTCCAAATAATTCACCCCTCCACTTT. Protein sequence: CASSLTGPNNSPLHF.

CDR3 sequence (DNA): TGTGCCAGTAGTATTTTAGGGACAGGCTTCTATGAGCAGTTCTTC. It is translated as CASSILGTGFYEQFF. The chain uses TRBV19 and TRBJ2-1, with TRBD1 matching 8 bases. Germline V CDR1 and CDR2: LNHDA, SQIVND (reference sequence). The trim removed 3 bases at V and 8 bases at J, leaving 9 bases unmatched. The CDR3 runs to 15 residues.

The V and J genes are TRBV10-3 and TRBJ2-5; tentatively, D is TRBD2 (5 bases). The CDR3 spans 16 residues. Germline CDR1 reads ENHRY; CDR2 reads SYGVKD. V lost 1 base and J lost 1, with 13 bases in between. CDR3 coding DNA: TGTGCCATCAGTGAGTTGGGAGTCCCGGGCCAAGAGACCCAGTACTTC. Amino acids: CAISELGVPGQETQYF.